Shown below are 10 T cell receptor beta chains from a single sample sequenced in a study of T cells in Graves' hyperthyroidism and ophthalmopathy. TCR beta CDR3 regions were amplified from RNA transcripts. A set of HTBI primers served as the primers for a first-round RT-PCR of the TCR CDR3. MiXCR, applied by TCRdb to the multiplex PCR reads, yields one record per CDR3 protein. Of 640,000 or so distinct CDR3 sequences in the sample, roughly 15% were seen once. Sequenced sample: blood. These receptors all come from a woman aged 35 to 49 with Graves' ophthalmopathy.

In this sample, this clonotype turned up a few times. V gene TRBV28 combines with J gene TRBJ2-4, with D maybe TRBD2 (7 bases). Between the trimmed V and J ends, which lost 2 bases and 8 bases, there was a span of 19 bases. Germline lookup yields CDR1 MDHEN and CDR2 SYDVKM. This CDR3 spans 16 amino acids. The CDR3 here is CASSLSVGGAGDIQYF. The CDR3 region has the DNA TGTGCCAGCAGTTTAAGCGTGGGGGGGGCCGGGGACATTCAGTACTTC.

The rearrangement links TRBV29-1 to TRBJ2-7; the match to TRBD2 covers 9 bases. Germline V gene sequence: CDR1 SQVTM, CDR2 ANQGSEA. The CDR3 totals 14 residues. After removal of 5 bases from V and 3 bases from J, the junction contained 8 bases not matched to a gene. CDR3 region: CSVLAGARYYEQYF. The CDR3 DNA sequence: TGCAGCGTTTTAGCGGGAGCCCGCTACTACGAGCAGTACTTC.

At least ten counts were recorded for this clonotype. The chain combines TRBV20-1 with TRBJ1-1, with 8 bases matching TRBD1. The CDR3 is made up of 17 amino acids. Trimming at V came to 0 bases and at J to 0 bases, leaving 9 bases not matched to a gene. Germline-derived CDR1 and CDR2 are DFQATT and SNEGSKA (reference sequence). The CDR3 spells CSARDMMTGAMNTEAFF. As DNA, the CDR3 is TGCAGTGCTAGAGATATGATGACAGGGGCTATGAACACTGAAGCTTTCTTT.

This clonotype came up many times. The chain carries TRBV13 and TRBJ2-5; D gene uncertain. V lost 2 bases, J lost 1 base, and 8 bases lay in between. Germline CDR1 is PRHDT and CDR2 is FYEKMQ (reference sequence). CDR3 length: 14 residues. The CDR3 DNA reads TGTGCCAGCAGCTTAATTGGATCCCAAGAGACCCAGTACTTC. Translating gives CASSLIGSQETQYF.

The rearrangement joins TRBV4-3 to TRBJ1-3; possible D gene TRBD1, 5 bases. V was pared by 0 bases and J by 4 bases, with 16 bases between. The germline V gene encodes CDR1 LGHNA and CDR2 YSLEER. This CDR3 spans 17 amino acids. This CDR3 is CASSQEFVRGTGNTIYF. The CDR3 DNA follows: TGCGCCAGCAGCCAAGAGTTTGTAAGGGGCACAGGAAACACCATATATTTT.

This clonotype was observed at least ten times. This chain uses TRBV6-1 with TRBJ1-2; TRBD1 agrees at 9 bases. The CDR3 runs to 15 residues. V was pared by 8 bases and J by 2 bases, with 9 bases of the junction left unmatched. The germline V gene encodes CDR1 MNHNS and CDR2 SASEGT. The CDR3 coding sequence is TGTGCCAGCCGGACAGGGGCGGAGAGGAACTATGGCTACACCTTC. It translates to CASRTGAERNYGYTF.

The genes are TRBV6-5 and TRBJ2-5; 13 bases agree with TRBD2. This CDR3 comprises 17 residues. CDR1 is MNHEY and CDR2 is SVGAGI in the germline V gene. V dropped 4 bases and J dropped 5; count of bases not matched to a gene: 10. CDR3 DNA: TGTGCCAGCAGTTCCTGGACTAGCGGGAGAGTGGGGGAGACCCAGTACTTC. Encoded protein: CASSSWTSGRVGETQYF.

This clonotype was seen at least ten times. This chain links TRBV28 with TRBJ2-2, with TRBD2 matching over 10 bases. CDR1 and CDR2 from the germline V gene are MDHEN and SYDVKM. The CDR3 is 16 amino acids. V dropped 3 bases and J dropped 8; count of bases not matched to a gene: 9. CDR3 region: CASSFLGLAKTGELFF. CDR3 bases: TGTGCCAGCAGTTTTCTGGGACTAGCGAAAACGGGGGAGCTGTTTTTT.

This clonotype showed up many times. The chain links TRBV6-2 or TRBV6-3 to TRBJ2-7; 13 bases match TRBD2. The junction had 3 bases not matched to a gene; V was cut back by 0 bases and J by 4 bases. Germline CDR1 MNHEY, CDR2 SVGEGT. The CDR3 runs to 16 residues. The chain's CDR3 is CASSYSLGLAGYEQYF. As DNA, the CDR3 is TGTGCCAGCAGTTACTCCCTGGGACTAGCGGGGTACGAGCAGTACTTC.

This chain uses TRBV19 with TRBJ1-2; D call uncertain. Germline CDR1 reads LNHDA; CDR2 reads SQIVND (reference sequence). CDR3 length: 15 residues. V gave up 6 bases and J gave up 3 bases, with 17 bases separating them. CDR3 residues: CASSTPARGDYGYTF. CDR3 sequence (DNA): TGTGCCAGTAGCACCCCCGCCAGAGGAGACTATGGCTACACCTTC. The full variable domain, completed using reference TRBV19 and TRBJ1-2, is DGGITQSPKYLFRKEGQNVTLSCEQNLNHDAMYWYRQDPGQGLRLIYYSQIVNDFQKGDIAEGYSVSREKKESFPLTVTSAQKNPTAFYLCASSTPARGDYGYTFGSGTRLTVV.